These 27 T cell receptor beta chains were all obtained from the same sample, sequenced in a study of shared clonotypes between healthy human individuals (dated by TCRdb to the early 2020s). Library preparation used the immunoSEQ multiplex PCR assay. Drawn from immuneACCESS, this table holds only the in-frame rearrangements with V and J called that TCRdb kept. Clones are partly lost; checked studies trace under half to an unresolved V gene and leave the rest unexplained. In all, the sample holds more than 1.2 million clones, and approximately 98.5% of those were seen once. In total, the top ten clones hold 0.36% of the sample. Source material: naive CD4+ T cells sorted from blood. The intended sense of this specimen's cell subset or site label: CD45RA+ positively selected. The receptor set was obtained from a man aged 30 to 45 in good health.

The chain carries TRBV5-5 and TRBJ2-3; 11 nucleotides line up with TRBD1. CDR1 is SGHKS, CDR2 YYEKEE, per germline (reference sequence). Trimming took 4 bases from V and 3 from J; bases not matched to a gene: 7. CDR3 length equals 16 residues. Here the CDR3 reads CASSSTRDRGTDTQYF. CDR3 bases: TGTGCCAGCAGCAGCACCCGGGACAGGGGGACAGATACGCAGTATTTT.

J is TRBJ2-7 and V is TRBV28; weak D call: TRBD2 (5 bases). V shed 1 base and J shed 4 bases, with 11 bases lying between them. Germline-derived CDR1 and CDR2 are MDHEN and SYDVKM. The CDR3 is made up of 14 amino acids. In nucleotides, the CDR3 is TGTGCCAGCAGTTTATTACTAGTAACGTACGAGCAGTACTTC. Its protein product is CASSLLLVTYEQYF. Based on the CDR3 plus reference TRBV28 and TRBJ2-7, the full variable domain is DVKVTQSSRYLVKRTGEKVFLECVQDMDHENMFWYRQDPGLGLRLIYFSYDVKMKEKGDIPEGYSVSREKKERFSLILESASTNQTSMYLCASSLLLVTYEQYFGPGTRLTVT.

CDR3 nucleotides: TGTGCTAGTGGTGAATTCCGGGACAGGCGATCCAATGAGCAGTTCTTC. Encoded protein: CASGEFRDRRSNEQFF. The V gene is TRBV12-5, the J gene TRBJ2-1; TRBD1 matches at 8 bases. The CDR3 extends over 16 amino acids. Trimming took 5 bases from V and 6 from J; bases not matched to a gene: 12. The V gene's germline CDR1 is LGHNT and CDR2 FRNRAP.

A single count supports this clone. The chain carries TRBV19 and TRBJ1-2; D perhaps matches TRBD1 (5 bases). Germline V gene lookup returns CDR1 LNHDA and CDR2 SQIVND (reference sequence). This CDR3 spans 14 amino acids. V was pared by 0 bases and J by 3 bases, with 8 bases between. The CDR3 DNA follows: TGTGCCAGTAGTATAGATTCGACAGACTATGGCTACACCTTC. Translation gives CASSIDSTDYGYTF.

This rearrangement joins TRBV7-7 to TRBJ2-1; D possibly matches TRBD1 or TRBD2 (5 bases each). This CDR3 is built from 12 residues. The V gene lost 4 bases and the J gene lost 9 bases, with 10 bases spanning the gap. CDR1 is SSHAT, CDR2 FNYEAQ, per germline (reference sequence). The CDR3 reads CASSYLGGEQFF. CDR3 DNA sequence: TGTGCCAGCAGCTACCTTGGGGGTGAGCAGTTCTTC.

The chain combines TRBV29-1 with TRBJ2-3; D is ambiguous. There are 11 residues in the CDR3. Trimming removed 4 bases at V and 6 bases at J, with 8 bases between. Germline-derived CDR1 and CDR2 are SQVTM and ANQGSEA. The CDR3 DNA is TGCAGCGTTGGTGTAGGGGATACGCAGTATTTT. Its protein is CSVGVGDTQYF.

The CDR3 sequence is CASSLSTSGSYNEQFF. CDR3 bases: TGTGCCAGCAGCCTATCGACTAGCGGTTCCTACAATGAGCAGTTCTTC. J is TRBJ2-1 and V is TRBV6-6; the match to TRBD2 covers 9 bases. The CDR3 runs to 16 residues. Germline values: CDR1 MNHNY, CDR2 SVGAGI (reference sequence). Germline trimming cut 6 bases from V and 1 base from J; bases unmatched to any gene: 7.

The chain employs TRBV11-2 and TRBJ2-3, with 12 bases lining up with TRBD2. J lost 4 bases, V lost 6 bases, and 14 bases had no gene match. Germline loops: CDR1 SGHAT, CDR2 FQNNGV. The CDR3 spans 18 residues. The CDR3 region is CASRPLRASGRAADTQYF. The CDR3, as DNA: TGTGCCAGCAGGCCGTTAAGAGCTAGCGGGAGGGCGGCAGATACGCAGTATTTT.

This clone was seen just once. The CDR3 nucleotides are TGTGCCTGGAGTGATGGAGTGCTAGGTTCTGGAAACACCATATATTTT. Translation gives CAWSDGVLGSGNTIYF. V and J are TRBV30 and TRBJ1-3; D remains unclear. The CDR3 runs 16 residues. Germline CDR1 is GTSNPN and CDR2 is SVGIG (reference sequence). The V end was cut by 1 base, the J end by 1 base, with 14 bases between.

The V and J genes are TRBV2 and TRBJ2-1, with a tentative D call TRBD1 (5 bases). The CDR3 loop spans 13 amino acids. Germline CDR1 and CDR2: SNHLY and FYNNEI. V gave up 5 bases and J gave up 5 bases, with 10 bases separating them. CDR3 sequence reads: CASSRTGDNEQFF. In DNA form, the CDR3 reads TGTGCCAGCAGTCGTACAGGAGACAATGAGCAGTTCTTC.

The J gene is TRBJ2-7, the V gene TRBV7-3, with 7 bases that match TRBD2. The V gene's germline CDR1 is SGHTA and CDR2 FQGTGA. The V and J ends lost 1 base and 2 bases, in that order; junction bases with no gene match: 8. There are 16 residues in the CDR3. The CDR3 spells CASSLNGGTVPYEQYF. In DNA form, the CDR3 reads TGTGCCAGCAGCTTAAACGGGGGGACCGTGCCCTACGAGCAGTACTTC.

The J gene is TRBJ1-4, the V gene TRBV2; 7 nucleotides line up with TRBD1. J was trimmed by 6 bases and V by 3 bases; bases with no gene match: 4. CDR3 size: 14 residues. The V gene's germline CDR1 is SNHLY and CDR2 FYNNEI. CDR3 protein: CASSDNRGDEKLFF. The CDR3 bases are TGTGCCAGCAGTGACAACAGGGGAGATGAAAAACTGTTTTTT. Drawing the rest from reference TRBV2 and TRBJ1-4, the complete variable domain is EPEVTQTPSHQVTQMGQEVILRCVPISNHLYFYWYRQILGQKVEFLVSFYNNEISEKSEIFDDQFSVERPDGSNFTLKIRSTKLEDSAMYFCASSDNRGDEKLFFGSGTQLSVL.

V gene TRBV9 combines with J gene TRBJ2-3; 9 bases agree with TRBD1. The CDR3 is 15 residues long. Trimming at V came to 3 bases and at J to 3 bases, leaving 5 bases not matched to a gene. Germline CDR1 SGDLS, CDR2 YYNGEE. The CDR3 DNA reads TGTGCCAGCAGCGCCCGGGACAGGGCTACAGATACGCAGTATTTT. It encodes CASSARDRATDTQYF.

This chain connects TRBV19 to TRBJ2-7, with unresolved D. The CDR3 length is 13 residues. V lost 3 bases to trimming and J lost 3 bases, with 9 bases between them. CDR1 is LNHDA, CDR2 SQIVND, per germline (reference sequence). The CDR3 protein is CASSIGALYEQYF. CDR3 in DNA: TGTGCCAGTAGTATCGGAGCCCTCTACGAGCAGTACTTC.

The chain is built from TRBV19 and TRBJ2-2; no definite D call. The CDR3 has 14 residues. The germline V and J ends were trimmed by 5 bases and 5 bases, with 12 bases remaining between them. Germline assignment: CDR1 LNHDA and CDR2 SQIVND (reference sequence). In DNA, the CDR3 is TGTGCCAGTAGTTTTCGGGTCAGTACCGGGGAGCTGTTTTTT. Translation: CASSFRVSTGELFF. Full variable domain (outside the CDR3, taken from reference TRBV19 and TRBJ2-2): DGGITQSPKYLFRKEGQNVTLSCEQNLNHDAMYWYRQDPGQGLRLIYYSQIVNDFQKGDIAEGYSVSREKKESFPLTVTSAQKNPTAFYLCASSFRVSTGELFFGEGSRLTVL.

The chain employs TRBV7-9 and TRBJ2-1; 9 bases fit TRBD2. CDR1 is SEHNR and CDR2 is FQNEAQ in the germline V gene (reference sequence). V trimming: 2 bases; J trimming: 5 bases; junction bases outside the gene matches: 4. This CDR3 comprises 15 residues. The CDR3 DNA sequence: TGTGCCAGCAGCTTATTCGCGGGAGGGGACAATGAGCAGTTCTTC. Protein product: CASSLFAGGDNEQFF. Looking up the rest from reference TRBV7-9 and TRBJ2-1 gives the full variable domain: DTGVSQNPRHKITKRGQNVTFRCDPISEHNRLYWYRQTLGQGPEFLTYFQNEAQLEKSRLLSDRFSAERPKGSFSTLEIQRTEQGDSAMYLCASSLFAGGDNEQFFGPGTRLTVL.

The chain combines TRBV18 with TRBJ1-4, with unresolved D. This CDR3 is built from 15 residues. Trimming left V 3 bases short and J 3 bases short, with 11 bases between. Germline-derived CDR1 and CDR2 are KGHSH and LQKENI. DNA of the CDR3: TGTGCCAGCTCACCCTCTGGGGAGGCTAATGAAAAACTGTTTTTT. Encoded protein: CASSPSGEANEKLFF.

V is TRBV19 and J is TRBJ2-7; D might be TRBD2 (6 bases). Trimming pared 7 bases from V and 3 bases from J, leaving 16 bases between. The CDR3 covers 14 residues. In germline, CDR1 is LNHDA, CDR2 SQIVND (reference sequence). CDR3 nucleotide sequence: TGTGCCAGTAAAGAGCGGGTACAGAACTACGAGCAGTACTTC. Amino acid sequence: CASKERVQNYEQYF. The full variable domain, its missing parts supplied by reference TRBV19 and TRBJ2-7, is DGGITQSPKYLFRKEGQNVTLSCEQNLNHDAMYWYRQDPGQGLRLIYYSQIVNDFQKGDIAEGYSVSREKKESFPLTVTSAQKNPTAFYLCASKERVQNYEQYFGPGTRLTVT.

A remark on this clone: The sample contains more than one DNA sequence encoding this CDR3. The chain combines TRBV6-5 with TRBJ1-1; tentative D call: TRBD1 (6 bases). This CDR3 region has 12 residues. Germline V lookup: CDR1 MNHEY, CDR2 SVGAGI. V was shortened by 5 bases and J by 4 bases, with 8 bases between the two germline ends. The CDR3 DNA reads TGTGCCAGCAGTATCAGGGGCACTGAAGCTTTCTTT. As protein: CASSIRGTEAFF.

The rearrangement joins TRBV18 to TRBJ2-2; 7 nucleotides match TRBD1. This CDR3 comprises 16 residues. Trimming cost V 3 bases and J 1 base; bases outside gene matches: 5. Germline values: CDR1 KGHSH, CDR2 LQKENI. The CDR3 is CASSPKGARNTGELFF. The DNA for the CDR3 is TGTGCCAGCTCACCGAAGGGGGCCCGGAACACCGGGGAGCTGTTTTTT.

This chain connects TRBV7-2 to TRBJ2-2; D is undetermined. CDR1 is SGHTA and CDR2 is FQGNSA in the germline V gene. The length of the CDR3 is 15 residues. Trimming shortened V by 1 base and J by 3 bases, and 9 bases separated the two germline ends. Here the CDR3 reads CASSLGTWDTGELFF. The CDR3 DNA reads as TGTGCCAGCAGCTTAGGAACCTGGGACACCGGGGAGCTGTTTTTT.

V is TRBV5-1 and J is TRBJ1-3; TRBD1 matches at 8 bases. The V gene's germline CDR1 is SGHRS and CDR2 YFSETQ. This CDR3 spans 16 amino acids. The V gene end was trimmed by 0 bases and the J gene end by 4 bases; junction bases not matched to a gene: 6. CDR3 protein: CASSLGQGALGNTIYF. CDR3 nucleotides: TGCGCCAGCAGCTTGGGGCAGGGGGCGCTCGGAAACACCATATATTTT.

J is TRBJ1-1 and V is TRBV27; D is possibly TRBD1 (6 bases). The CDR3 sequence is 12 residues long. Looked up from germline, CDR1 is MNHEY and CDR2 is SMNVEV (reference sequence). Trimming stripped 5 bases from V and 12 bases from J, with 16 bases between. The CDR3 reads CASSLRGGTTFF. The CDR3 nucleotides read TGTGCCAGCAGTCTGAGGGGGGGCACAACTTTCTTT.

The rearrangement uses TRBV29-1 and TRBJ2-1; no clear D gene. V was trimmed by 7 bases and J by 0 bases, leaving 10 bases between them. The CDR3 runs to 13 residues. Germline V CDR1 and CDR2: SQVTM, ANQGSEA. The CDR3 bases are TGCAGCGGTAGAAGGGACTCCTACAATGAGCAGTTCTTC. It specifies CSGRRDSYNEQFF.

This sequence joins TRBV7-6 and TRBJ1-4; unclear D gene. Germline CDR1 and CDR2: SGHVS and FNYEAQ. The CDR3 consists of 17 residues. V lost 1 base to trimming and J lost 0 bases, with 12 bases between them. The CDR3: CASSLVAGPPTNEKLFF. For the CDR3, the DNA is TGTGCCAGCAGCTTAGTGGCAGGTCCCCCAACTAATGAAAAACTGTTTTTT. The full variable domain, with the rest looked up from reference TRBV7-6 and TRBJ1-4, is GAGVSQSPRYKVTKRGQDVALRCDPISGHVSLYWYRQALGQGPEFLTYFNYEAQQDKSGLPNDRFSAERPEGSISTLTIQRTEQRDSAMYRCASSLVAGPPTNEKLFFGSGTQLSVL.

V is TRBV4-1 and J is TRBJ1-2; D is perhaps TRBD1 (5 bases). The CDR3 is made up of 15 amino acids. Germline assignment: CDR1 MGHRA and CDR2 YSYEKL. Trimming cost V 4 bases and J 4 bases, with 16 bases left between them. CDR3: CASSPGRGVSYGYTF. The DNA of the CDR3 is TGCGCCAGCAGCCCCGGTCGGGGGGTTTCCTATGGCTACACCTTC.

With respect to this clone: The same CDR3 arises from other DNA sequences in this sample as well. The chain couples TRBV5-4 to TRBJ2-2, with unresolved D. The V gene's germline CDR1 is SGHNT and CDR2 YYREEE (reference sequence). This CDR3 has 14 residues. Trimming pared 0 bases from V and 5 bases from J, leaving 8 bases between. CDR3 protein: CASSLGQDTGELFF. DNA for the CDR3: TGTGCCAGCAGCTTGGGCCAGGATACCGGGGAGCTGTTTTTT.